This is a list of T cell receptor beta chains from one sample in a study of identical twins. TCRdb re-called the 5' RACE reads with MiXCR, one entry per CDR3 protein. This table has about 660,000 distinct CDR3 sequences, 8.5% to 9.5% appearing once. The sample was also linked to a second study, of yellow fever vaccine responses in identical twins.

The sequenced sample consisted of PBMCs. The receptor set was obtained from a woman between 18 and 29 years old in good health. The CDR3 runs from the conserved cysteine through the conserved F or W. The D gene is left open where the match is weak. Rows give clone size only sometimes, using once, few, many, or a class for an expanded clone.

j_gene | v_gene | d_gene | abundance | CDR3nt | CDR3aa
TRBJ2-7 | TRBV20-1 | NA | NA | TGCAGTGCTCGACCAGACTACGAGCAGTACTTC | CSARPDYEQYF
TRBJ2-2 | TRBV7-3 | TRBD2 | NA | TGTGCCAGCAGCTTAATCGGGCTAGCGGGGGCGAACACCGGGGAGCTGTTTTTT | CASSLIGLAGANTGELFF
TRBJ2-1 | TRBV5-6 | TRBD2 | few | TGTGCCAGTCACTTAGCGGGAGGGGTCTATGAGCAGTTCTTC | CASHLAGGVYEQFF
TRBJ2-4 | TRBV7-8 | NA | few | TGTGCCAGCAGCACCAGCAGAAACATTCAGTACTTC | CASSTSRNIQYF
TRBJ1-5 | TRBV15 | NA | NA | TGTGCCACCAGCAGAGCTCTTGGACAGTTTCAGCCCCAGCATTTT | CATSRALGQFQPQHF
TRBJ2-7 | TRBV10-3 | NA | few | TGTGCCATCAGTGAGAATACAGGATCCTACGAGCAGTACTTC | CAISENTGSYEQYF
TRBJ2-7 | TRBV5-1 | NA | NA | TGCGCCAGCAGCACTGGCGGGACTGACCAATACGAGCAGTACTTC | CASSTGGTDQYEQYF
TRBJ2-6 | TRBV5-1 | NA | many | TGCGCCAGCAGCCAGGGGAAAACTGGGGCCAACGTCCTGACTTTC | CASSQGKTGANVLTF
TRBJ1-4 | TRBV15 | TRBD1 | many | TGTGCCACCAGCAGTGTACAGGGGGCTAATGAAAAACTGTTTTTT | CATSSVQGANEKLFF
TRBJ1-1 | TRBV7-9 | NA | NA | TGTGCCAGCAGCGAACAAAATGGACTCGGGGCTTTCTTT | CASSEQNGLGAFF
TRBJ2-1 | TRBV12-5 | TRBD2 | NA | TGTGCTAGTGGTGCCCCGAGCGGGAAAAGCTCCTACAATGAGCAGTTCTTC | CASGAPSGKSSYNEQFF
TRBJ1-5 | TRBV20-1 | NA | few | TGCAGCTTAAGTTCGGGGGTGGATCAGCCCCAGCATTTT | CSLSSGVDQPQHF
TRBJ2-7 | TRBV7-2 | TRBD1 | many | TGTGCCAGCAGCTCTACGACAGGGACGGCTTTTTACGAGCAGTACTTC | CASSSTTGTAFYEQYF
TRBJ2-5 | TRBV28 | TRBD1 | many | TGTGCCAGCGGATCGACAGGGGGCTCGGAGACCCAGTACTTC | CASGSTGGSETQYF
TRBJ2-1 | TRBV7-3 | TRBD1 | NA | TGTGCCAGCAGCTTAACGCAGGGGGCAACTTACAATGAGCAGTTCTTC | CASSLTQGATYNEQFF
TRBJ2-3 | TRBV19 | NA | few | TGTGCCAGTAGTAACCACCGGGAGCTACGAGGGGATACGCAGTATTTT | CASSNHRELRGDTQYF
TRBJ1-3 | TRBV5-6 | TRBD1 | many | TGTGCCAGCAGCTTGACAGGGGCTGGAAACACCATATATTTT | CASSLTGAGNTIYF
TRBJ2-1 | TRBV29-1 | TRBD2 | NA | TGCAGCGTTGATCGGGTGGCTAGCGGGATGGGATTATACAATGAGCAGTTCTTC | CSVDRVASGMGLYNEQFF
TRBJ2-1 | TRBV3-1 | NA | NA | TGTGCCAGCAGCCTTGCCGGGACTCTCTACAATGAGCAGTTCTTC | CASSLAGTLYNEQFF
TRBJ1-1 | TRBV29-1 | TRBD1 | many | TGCAGCGTCGAGGACAGGGCGAACACTGAAGCTTTCTTT | CSVEDRANTEAFF
TRBJ2-3 | TRBV20-1 | TRBD2 | many | TGCAGTGCTAGGTTACCTAGCGGGAGGCTTAGCACAGATACGCAGTATTTT | CSARLPSGRLSTDTQYF
TRBJ1-1 | TRBV29-1 | NA | NA | TGCAGCGTTGTTGTACGGAGGGCTGAAGCTTTCTTT | CSVVVRRAEAFF
TRBJ2-7 | TRBV20-1 | TRBD2 | few | TGCAGTGCTAGCCTCCCCGGGACTAGCGGGTACGAGCAGTACTTC | CSASLPGTSGYEQYF
TRBJ2-3 | TRBV24-1 | TRBD2 | few | TGTGCCACCAGTGATCCCCGGACTAGCGGAGACACAGATACGCAGTATTTT | CATSDPRTSGDTDTQYF
TRBJ1-1 | TRBV21-1 | NA | many | TGTGCCAGCAGCACAGGGACAGGTCTGAACACTGAAGCTTTCTTT | CASSTGTGLNTEAFF
TRBJ2-5 | TRBV3-1 | TRBD2 | few | TGTGCCAGCAGCCAGGGCGGACTAGCGGGAGAGACCCAGTACTTC | CASSQGGLAGETQYF
TRBJ2-1 | TRBV6-1 | NA | NA | TGTGCCAGCATTAGGGGCAATGAGCAGTTCTTC | CASIRGNEQFF
TRBJ1-2 | TRBV6-5 | NA | few | TGTGCCAGCAGTTACCGGGGGCAGAACTATGGCTACACCTTC | CASSYRGQNYGYTF
TRBJ2-7 | TRBV5-1 | TRBD2 | many | TGCGCCAGCAGCTTGTTAGAGACTAGCGGGGACGAGCAGTACTTC | CASSLLETSGDEQYF
TRBJ1-6 | TRBV27 | NA | NA | TGTGCCAGCAGTCAGGGACCGAATTCACCCCTCCACTTT | CASSQGPNSPLHF
TRBJ2-1 | TRBV27 | TRBD2 | few | TGTGCCAGCAAGGTAGCGGGGGGGCCGAGGTCCTACAATGAGCAGTTCTTC | CASKVAGGPRSYNEQFF
TRBJ2-1 | TRBV3-1 | TRBD2 | NA | TGTGCCAGCAGCCGCTCGCAGAACCGGGGACTAGCGGGAGGCAGTGAGCAGTTCTTC | CASSRSQNRGLAGGSEQFF
TRBJ2-7 | TRBV5-6 | NA | many | TGTGCCAGCAGCTCGCCGCCGGGACAAAAAGGGTACGAGCAGTACTTC | CASSSPPGQKGYEQYF
TRBJ1-1 | TRBV4-2 | NA | few | TGTGCCAGCAGCCCCCGGAGTAGGGAAGGGGACACTGAAGCTTTCTTT | CASSPRSREGDTEAFF
TRBJ2-5 | TRBV5-1 | TRBD1 | NA | TGCGCCAGCAGCCCCTGGACAGGTGAACAAGAGACCCAGTACTTC | CASSPWTGEQETQYF
TRBJ2-7 | TRBV20-1 | NA | few | TGCAGTGCTAGTAAAGAGGTACAGCAAAAGCCCTACGAGCAGTACTTC | CSASKEVQQKPYEQYF
TRBJ2-5 | TRBV28 | NA | few | TGTGCCAGCAGTTTCGGCAGATCGGGAGAGACCCAGTACTTC | CASSFGRSGETQYF
TRBJ2-3 | TRBV4-2 | TRBD1 | few | TGTGCCAGCAGCCTTGCCTCGGGACAGGGCACAGATACGCAGTATTTT | CASSLASGQGTDTQYF
TRBJ2-3 | TRBV28 | NA | few | TGTGCCAGCAGTCCAACGAAACACGACTACCTAGGGCGTAATACGCAGTATTTT | CASSPTKHDYLGRNTQYF
TRBJ2-3 | TRBV15 | TRBD2 | NA | TGTGCCACCAGCAGAGTCTCTGGCGGGAGGAACACAGATACGCAGTATTTT | CATSRVSGGRNTDTQYF
TRBJ2-5 | TRBV11-3 | TRBD1 | NA | TGTGCCAGCAGCTCAGGACAAAGGGGGCTGGTAGAGACCCAGTACTTC | CASSSGQRGLVETQYF
TRBJ2-7 | TRBV20-1 | TRBD2 | many | TGCAGTGCTACGACTAGCGGGAACTACGAGCAGTACTTC | CSATTSGNYEQYF
TRBJ2-3 | TRBV27 | NA | NA | TGTGCCAGCCAAAGACTAGTCGTGGGGAGACTTAGCACAGATACGCAGTATTTT | CASQRLVVGRLSTDTQYF
TRBJ2-1 | TRBV7-3 | TRBD2 | NA | TGTGCCAGCAGCTTAACGGGAGCGGGACTAGCGAGAGAGCAGTTCTTC | CASSLTGAGLAREQFF
TRBJ2-2 | TRBV29-1 | NA | many | TGCAGCGTTGAAGATCCGTCTCCCCCAAATCCCGGGGAGCTGTTTTTT | CSVEDPSPPNPGELFF
TRBJ2-2 | TRBV12-3/TRBV12-4 | NA | NA | TGTGCCAGCTACGTGGGGGAGCTGTTTTTT | CASYVGELFF